The T cell receptor (beta chain) under discussion was sequenced for a study of blood T cell repertoires in COVID-19. Cohorts were determined from participant-reported clinical history. TCRdb's table, derived via immunoSEQ multiplex PCR, lists solely in-frame clones and lacks some. This sample carries 200,000 to 250,000 clones, approximately 89% of them seen once, and the ten largest clones take approximately 3.5%. Germline loops: CDR1 SGHNT, CDR2 YENEEA. With 3 bases clipped from V and 6 bases from J, the junction kept 11 bases outside the gene matches. The CDR3 runs to 16 residues. This clonotype was sampled from a woman aged 25 to 39 who had been exposed to COVID-19. Sequenced: PBMCs or T cells enriched from blood (not recorded which). The chain carries TRBV11-3 and TRBJ2-3, with 8 bases identical to TRBD2. The CDR3 is CASSFSLSGIADTQYF. The CDR3 nucleotides read TGTGCCAGCAGCTTCTCTCTTAGCGGGATAGCGGATACGCAGTATTTT.